The 6 T cell receptor beta chains below all came from one sample that was sequenced in a study of blood T cell repertoires in COVID-19. The table came from immunoSEQ multiplex PCR; TCRdb's copy has only in-frame clones and leaves some out. The sample holds under 250,000 clones, 92% seen once. Sequenced: peripheral blood. These receptor sequences come from a man under 40 with acute or convalescent COVID-19.

This clone was recorded once. The chain carries TRBV27 and TRBJ2-3; no definite D call. Trimming shortened V by 3 bases and J by 0 bases, and 7 bases separated the two germline ends. CDR3 length: 14 amino acids. From germline, CDR1 is MNHEY and CDR2 SMNVEV (reference sequence). DNA of the CDR3: TGTGCCAGCAGTTTTACTGCTAGCACAGATACGCAGTATTTT. This gives the protein CASSFTASTDTQYF.

The chain employs TRBV3-1 (or the pseudogene TRBV3-2) and TRBJ1-4; 10 positions match TRBD1. V lost 4 bases, J lost 10 bases, and 3 bases stayed unmatched. This CDR3 has 13 residues. Germline V lookup: CDR1 LGHDT, CDR2 YNNKEL (reference sequence). CDR3 nucleotide sequence: TGTGCCAGCAGCCCGGACAGGGGGGGAAAACTGTTTTTT. This translates into CASSPDRGGKLFF.

This chain links TRBV5-1 with TRBJ2-5; D is ambiguous. V was trimmed by 3 bases and J by 5 bases, leaving 11 bases between them. Germline V gene lookup returns CDR1 SGHRS and CDR2 YFSETQ. The CDR3 has 13 amino acids. CDR3 residues: CASSSMEAETQYF. Written as DNA, the CDR3 is TGCGCCAGCAGCTCAATGGAAGCGGAGACCCAGTACTTC.

The V gene is TRBV6-1, the J gene TRBJ2-2; 7 nucleotides align to TRBD2. With 2 bases clipped from V and 4 bases from J, the junction kept 4 bases outside the gene matches. Germline V lookup: CDR1 MNHNS, CDR2 SASEGT. The length of the CDR3 is 15 residues. Here the CDR3 reads CASSEYGGVTGELFF. The CDR3 nucleotides are TGTGCCAGCAGTGAATATGGGGGGGTCACCGGGGAGCTGTTTTTT.

This chain links TRBV28 with TRBJ1-5; D remains ambiguous. Germline V gene lookup returns CDR1 MDHEN and CDR2 SYDVKM. The V end was cut by 7 bases, the J end by 5 bases, with 21 bases between. The CDR3 consists of 16 residues. The CDR3 DNA follows: TGTGCCAGCACTCCCTCAGTAGGAGGGTGGGATCAGCCCCAGCATTTT. Protein product: CASTPSVGGWDQPQHF. Together with reference TRBV28 and TRBJ1-5, the CDR3 gives the full variable domain: DVKVTQSSRYLVKRTGEKVFLECVQDMDHENMFWYRQDPGLGLRLIYFSYDVKMKEKGDIPEGYSVSREKKERFSLILESASTNQTSMYLCASTPSVGGWDQPQHFGDGTRLSIL.

The V call is TRBV13, the J call TRBJ2-1; tentatively, D is TRBD2 (6 bases). CDR3 size: 13 residues. Trimming pared 7 bases from V and 6 bases from J, leaving 13 bases between. The germline CDR1 and CDR2 sequences are PRHDT and FYEKMQ (reference sequence). The CDR3: CASMEGTPNEQFF. The CDR3 DNA is TGTGCCAGCATGGAGGGTACCCCCAATGAGCAGTTCTTC.